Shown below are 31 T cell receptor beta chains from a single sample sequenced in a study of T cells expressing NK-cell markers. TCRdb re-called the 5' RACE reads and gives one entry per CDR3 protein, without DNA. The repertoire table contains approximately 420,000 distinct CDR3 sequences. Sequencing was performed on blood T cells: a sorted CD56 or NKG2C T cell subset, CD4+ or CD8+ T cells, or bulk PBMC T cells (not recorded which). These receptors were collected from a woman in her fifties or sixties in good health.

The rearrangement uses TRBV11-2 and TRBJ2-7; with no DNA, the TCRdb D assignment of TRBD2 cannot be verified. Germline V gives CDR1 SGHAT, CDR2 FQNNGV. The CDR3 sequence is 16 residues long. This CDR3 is CASSLGFSGRFYEQYF.

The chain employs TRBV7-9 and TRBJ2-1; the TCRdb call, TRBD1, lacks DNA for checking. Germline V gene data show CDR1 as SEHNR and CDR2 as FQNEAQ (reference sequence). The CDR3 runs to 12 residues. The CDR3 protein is CASSPAGQGMVF.

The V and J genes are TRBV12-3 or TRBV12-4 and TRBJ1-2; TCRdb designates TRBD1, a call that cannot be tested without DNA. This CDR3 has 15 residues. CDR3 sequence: CASSFGTGVAYGYTF.

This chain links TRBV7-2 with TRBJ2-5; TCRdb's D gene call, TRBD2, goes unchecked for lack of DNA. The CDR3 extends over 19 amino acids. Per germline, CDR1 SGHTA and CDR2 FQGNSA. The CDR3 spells CASSLRGTSGRALWETQYF.

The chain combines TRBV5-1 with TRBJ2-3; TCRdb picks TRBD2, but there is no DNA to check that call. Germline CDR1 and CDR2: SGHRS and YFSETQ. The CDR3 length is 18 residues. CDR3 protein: CASSWGLAGVLQSDTQYF.

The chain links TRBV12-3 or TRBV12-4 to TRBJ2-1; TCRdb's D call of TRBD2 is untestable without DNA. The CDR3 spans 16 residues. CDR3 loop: CASQSLAAGYYNEQFF.

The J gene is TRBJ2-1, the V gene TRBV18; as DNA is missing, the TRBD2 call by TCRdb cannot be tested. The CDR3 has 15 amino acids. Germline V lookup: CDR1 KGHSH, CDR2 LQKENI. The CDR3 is CASSPLAGDHNEQFF.

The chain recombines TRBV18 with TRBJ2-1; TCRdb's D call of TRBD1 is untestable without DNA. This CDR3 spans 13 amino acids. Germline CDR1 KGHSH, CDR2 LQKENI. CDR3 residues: CASSPLLPTGPFF.

CDR3 amino acids: CASSSGLAGLWADTQYF. The chain couples TRBV5-1 to TRBJ2-3; the TRBD2 assignment by TCRdb is unverifiable without DNA. Per the germline V gene, CDR1 is SGHRS and CDR2 is YFSETQ. The CDR3 runs to 17 residues.

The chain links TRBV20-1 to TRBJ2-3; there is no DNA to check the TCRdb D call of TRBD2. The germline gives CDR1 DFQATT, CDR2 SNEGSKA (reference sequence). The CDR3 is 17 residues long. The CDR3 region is CSANLPASGFKTDTQYF.

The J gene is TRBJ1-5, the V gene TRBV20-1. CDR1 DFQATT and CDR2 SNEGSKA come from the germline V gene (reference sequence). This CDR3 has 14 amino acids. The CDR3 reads CSARDTGYNQPQHF.

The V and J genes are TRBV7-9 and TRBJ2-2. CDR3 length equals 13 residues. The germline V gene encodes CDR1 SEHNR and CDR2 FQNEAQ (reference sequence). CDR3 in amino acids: CASSQRETGELFF.

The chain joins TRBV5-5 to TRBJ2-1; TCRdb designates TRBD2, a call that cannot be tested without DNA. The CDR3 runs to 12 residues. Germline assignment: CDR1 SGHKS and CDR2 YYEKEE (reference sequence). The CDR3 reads CASSHPPNEQFF.

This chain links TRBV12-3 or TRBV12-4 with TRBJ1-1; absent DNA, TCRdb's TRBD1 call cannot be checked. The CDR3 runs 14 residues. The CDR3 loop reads CASSFSGRGGEGFF.

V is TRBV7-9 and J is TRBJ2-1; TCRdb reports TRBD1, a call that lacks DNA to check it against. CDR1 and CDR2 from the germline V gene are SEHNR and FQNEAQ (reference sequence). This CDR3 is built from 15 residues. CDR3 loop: CASSPGQVAYNEQFF.

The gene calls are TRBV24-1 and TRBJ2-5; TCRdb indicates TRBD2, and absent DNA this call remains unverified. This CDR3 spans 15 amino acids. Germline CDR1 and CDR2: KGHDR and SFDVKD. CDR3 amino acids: CATGVSAVGGETQYF.

The CDR3 loop is CSARADRVEQFF. The chain employs TRBV20-1 and TRBJ2-1. There are 12 residues in the CDR3. Germline lookup yields CDR1 DFQATT and CDR2 SNEGSKA (reference sequence).

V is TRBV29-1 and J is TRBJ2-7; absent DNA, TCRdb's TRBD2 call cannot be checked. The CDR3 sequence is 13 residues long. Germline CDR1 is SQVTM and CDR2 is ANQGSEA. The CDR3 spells CSVVGTSGYEQYF.

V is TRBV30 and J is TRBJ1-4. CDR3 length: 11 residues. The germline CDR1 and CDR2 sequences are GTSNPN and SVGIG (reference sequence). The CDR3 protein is CAWNENEKLFF.

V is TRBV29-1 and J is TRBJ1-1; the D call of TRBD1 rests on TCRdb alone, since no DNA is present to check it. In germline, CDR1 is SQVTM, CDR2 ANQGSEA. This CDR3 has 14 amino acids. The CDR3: CSGDRGLGNTEAFF.

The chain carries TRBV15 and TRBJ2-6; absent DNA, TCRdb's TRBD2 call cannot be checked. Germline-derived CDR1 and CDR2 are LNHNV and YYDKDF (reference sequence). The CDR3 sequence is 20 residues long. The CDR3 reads CATSRERLGTSDSGANVLTF.

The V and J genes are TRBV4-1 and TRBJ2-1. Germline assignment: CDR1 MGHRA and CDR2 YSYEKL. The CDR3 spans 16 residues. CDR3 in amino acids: CASSQPLREPYNEQFF.

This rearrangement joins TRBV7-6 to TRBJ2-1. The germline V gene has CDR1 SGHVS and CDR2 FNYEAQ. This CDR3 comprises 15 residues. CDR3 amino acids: CASSPEFSLNREQFF.

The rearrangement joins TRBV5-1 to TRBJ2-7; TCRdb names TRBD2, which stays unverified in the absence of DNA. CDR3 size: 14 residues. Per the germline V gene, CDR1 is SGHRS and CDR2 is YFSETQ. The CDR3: CASSEAGTRGEQYF.

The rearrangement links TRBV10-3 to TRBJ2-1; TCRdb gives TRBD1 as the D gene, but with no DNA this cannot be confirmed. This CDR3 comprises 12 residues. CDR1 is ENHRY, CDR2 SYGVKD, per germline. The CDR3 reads CATRGGINEQFF.

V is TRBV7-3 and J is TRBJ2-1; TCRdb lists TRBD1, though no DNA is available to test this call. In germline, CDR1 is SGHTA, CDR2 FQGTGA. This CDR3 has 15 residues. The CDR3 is CASSAGSGSHNEQFF.

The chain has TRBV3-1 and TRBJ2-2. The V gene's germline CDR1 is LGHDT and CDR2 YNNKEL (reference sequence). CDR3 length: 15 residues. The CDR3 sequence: CASSQVGSNTGELFF. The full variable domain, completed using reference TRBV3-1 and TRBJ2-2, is DTAVSQTPKYLVTQMGNDKSIKCEQNLGHDTMYWYKQDSKKFLKIMFSYNNKELIINETVPNRFSPKSPDKAHLNLHINSLELGDSAVYFCASSQVGSNTGELFFGEGSRLTVL.

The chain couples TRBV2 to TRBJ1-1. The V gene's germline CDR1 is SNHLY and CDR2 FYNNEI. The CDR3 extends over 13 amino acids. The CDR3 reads CASSGVMNTEAFF.

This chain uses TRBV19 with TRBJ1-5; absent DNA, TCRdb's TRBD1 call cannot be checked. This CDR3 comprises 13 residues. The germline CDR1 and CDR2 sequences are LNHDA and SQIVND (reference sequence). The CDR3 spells CASSLGGWQPQHF.

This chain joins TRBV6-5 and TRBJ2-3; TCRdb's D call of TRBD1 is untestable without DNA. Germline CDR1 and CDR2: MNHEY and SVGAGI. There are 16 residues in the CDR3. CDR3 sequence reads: CASRWTFRGSTDTQYF.

This CDR3 reads CASSIILVAGTGELFF. The chain couples TRBV28 to TRBJ2-2; TCRdb indicates TRBD2, and absent DNA this call remains unverified. There are 16 residues in the CDR3. Germline values: CDR1 MDHEN, CDR2 SYDVKM.